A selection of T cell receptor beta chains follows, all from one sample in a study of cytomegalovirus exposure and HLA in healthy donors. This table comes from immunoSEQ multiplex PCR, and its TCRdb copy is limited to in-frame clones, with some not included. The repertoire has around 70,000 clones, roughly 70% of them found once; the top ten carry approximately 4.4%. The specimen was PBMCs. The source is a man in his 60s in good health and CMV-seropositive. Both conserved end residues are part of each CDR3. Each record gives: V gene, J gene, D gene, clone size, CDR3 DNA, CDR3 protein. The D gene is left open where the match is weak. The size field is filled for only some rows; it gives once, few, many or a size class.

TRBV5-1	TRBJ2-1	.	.	TGCGCCAGCAGCCCGGACTTCATCAATGAGCAGTTCTTC	CASSPDFINEQFF
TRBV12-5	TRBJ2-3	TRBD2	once	TGTGCTAGTGGTTTGGGGGCGGGAGGGCCCGCAGATACGCAGTATTTT	CASGLGAGGPADTQYF
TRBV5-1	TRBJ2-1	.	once	TGCGCCAGCAGCTTGGAGGCAGGGGGGAATGAGCAGTTCTTC	CASSLEAGGNEQFF
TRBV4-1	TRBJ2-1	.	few	TGCGCCAGCAGCCGACAGGAGGGGGGGGAGAAACAGTTCTTC	CASSRQEGGEKQFF
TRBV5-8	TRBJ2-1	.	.	TGTGCCAGCAGCCCGGGACTGCGAAAGATCGATGAGCAGTTCTTC	CASSPGLRKIDEQFF
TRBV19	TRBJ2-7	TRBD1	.	TGTGCCAGTAGCCCGGGGACAGGGGGTTCGGACGAGCAGTACTTC	CASSPGTGGSDEQYF
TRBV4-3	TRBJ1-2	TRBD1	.	TGCGCCAGCAGCCAAGAAAGGGGGCTTTTTTATGGCTACACCTTC	CASSQERGLFYGYTF
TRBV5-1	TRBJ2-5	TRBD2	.	TGCGCCAGCAGCTTGGGGATAGCGGGGTCACGGACCCAGTACTTC	CASSLGIAGSRTQYF
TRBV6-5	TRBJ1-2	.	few	TGTGCCAGCAGTCGTACGACAGGCCCCTGGTTCTTC	CASSRTTGPWFF
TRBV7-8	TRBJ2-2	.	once	TGTGCCAGCAGCTTAGGGGGCCAGGGCAGCACCGGGGAGCTGTTTTTT	CASSLGGQGSTGELFF
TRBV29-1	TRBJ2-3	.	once	TGCAGCGTTGAGCTACAGGGAGCTAGCACAGATACGCAGTATTTT	CSVELQGASTDTQYF